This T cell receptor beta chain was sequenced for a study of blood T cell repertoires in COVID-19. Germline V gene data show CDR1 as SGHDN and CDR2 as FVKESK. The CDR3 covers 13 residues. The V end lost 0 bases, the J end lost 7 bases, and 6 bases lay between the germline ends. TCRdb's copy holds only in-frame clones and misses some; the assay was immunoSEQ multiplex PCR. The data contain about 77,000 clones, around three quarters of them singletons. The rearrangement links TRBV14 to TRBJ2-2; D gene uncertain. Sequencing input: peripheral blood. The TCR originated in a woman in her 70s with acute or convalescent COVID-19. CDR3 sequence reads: CASSQDQFGELFF. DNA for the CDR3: TGTGCCAGCAGCCAAGATCAGTTCGGGGAGCTGTTTTTT.